The following is a TCR delta chain sequence with its context. This clone has just a few counts. This receptor's antigen is unknown. Per-base qualities were not stored, and no clone one base away is much larger. The data were taken from a study of fetal and pediatric gammadelta thymocytes (dated by TCRdb to the early 2020s). Looking at the study overall: The bulk gammadelta thymocyte repertoires, which combined previously published data with newly generated, unpublished data, were used to reinforce a single-cell study of gammadelta thymocyte development. A total of approximately ten subjects, comprising 3 fetal thymus donors and 7 pediatric thymus donors, were covered by the bulk gammadelta thymocyte repertoire set. Bulk gammadelta thymocyte repertoires combined previously published data (refs 27,28) with unpublished data. Bulk TCR repertoire data were included to raise the number of subjects and reinforce the CDR3 publicity analysis. Beyond this particular receptor, the publication reports: Compared with post-natal repertoires, fetal gammadelta thymocyte repertoires were previously reported to be enriched for TRDV2, TRGV8 and TRGV9 usage, low N additions and public CDR3s.

Staining of thymocytes was performed with Zombie NIR viability dye and with antibodies against CD3 (UCHT1), TCRgammadelta (11F2), TCRVgamma9 (IMMU360) and TCRVdelta2 (IMMU389). TRD and TRG CDR3 repertoires were generated in bulk, separately, from sorted Vgamma9Vdelta2 and nonVgamma9Vdelta2 gammadelta thymocytes obtained from human fetal and pediatric thymuses. Pediatric thymus tissue was obtained in Belgium from children undergoing cardiac surgery. Pediatric thymus donors in the study were aged between about 1 and 11 years. Thymic cell suspensions were made from fetal and post-natal thymuses as previously described. NonVgamma9Vdelta2 thymocytes were sorted as CD3+ gammadeltaTCR+ cells lacking the Vgamma9+Vdelta2+ phenotype. A FACS Aria III cell sorter (BD Biosciences) was used for cell sorting. V is shortened by 5 bases, J by 3 bases, and the region joining them spans 22 bases. From cysteine to phenylalanine, the CDR3 is 17 amino acids long. Of all the DNA, just the CDR3 is kept, 51 bases in frame from base 1. Taken from the germline V gene, the CDR1 and CDR2 loops are TSWWSYY and QGS.

Sequenced using an Illumina MiSeq. Per the original workflow: To analyze publicity, the Vgamma9Vdelta2 and nonVgamma9Vdelta2 bulk CDR3 files from each subject were merged so that every subject had one combined repertoire. CDR3 publicity was given a score from 0 to 19 by checking each amino acid sequence across 9 single-cell datasets and 9 to 10 bulk repertoires with base R and dplyr. TCRdb recomputed clones from the public reads with CATT; identical DNA rows were then combined. The V and J calls were determined by TCRdb, not by the authors. A total of thousands of delta-chain clones appear in this sample, about 25% of them only once. The ten biggest clones cover roughly 4.7% of the sample.

The specimen sequenced was non-Vgamma9Vdelta2 gamma-delta T cells from the thymus. What the cell subset or site label conveys for this sample: CD3+gammadeltaTCR+ thymocytes not co-expressing Vgamma9 and Vdelta2. This sequence originates from a child who underwent cardiac surgery and was recorded as healthy. The chain couples TRDV1 to TRDJ1, with TRDD3 tentatively as D gene (6 bases match). CDR3 protein: CALGLGGAPRVSDKLIF. In nucleotides, the sequence is TGTGCTCTTGGGTTAGGGGGAGCTCCGCGAGTGTCCGATAAACTCATCTTT.